This is a list of T cell receptor beta chains from one sample in a study of T cells in localized non-small cell lung cancer. Here immunoSEQ multiplex PCR was the method, and the copy in TCRdb shows in-frame clones only, minus some. Of tens of thousands of clones listed, approximately 88% are singletons. The material was peripheral blood, obtained before any cancer treatment. These receptors all stem from a woman between 40 and 69 years old with stage I lung adenocarcinoma. Each CDR3 is given with its conserved first and last residue. The D gene is left open where the match is weak. Part of the rows lack a size; the others show once, few, many or a class for expanded clones.

CASSGELNTEAFF | TGTGCCAGCAGTGGCGAATTGAACACTGAAGCTTTCTTT | NA | TRBV6-5 | NA | TRBJ1-1
CASSAGGPGLAGNEQYF | TGTGCCAGCAGCGCAGGAGGACCGGGACTAGCGGGGAACGAGCAGTACTTC | NA | TRBV9 | TRBD2 | TRBJ2-7
CASSLNSEIYGYTF | TGTGCCAGCAGCTTAAACTCAGAGATCTATGGCTACACCTTC | NA | TRBV7-3 | NA | TRBJ1-2
CASRRTSASYEQYF | TGTGCCAGCAGGCGTACCAGTGCTTCCTACGAGCAGTACTTC | NA | TRBV5-4 | NA | TRBJ2-7
CASSYLDYGYTF | TGTGCCAGCAGTTACCTCGACTATGGCTACACCTTC | NA | TRBV6-6 | NA | TRBJ1-2
CATHPGLKDEQYF | TGTGCCACCCATCCGGGACTTAAGGACGAGCAGTACTTC | NA | TRBV10-3 | NA | TRBJ2-7
CASSYGTGSDYGYTF | TGTGCCAGCAGTTACGGGACAGGGAGCGACTATGGCTACACCTTC | NA | TRBV6-6 | TRBD1 | TRBJ1-2
CASSLVDRDQPQHF | TGTGCCAGCAGCTTAGTGGACAGAGATCAGCCCCAGCATTTT | NA | TRBV7-2 | NA | TRBJ1-5
CASSLALGDEQYF | TGTGCCAGCAGCTTAGCGTTAGGGGACGAGCAGTACTTC | NA | TRBV7-8 | NA | TRBJ2-7
CASSPGLAGLNEQFF | TGTGCCAGCAGCCCGGGACTAGCGGGGCTCAATGAGCAGTTCTTC | NA | TRBV11-1 | TRBD2 | TRBJ2-1
CASSQEGGGTDTQYF | TGCGCCAGCAGCCAAGAGGGGGGGGGAACAGATACGCAGTATTTT | once | TRBV4-1 | TRBD2 | TRBJ2-3
CASSVATANSPLHF | TGTGCCAGCAGCGTGGCCACCGCTAATTCACCCCTCCACTTT | NA | TRBV5-4 | NA | TRBJ1-6
CASSPTGGRGYTF | TGCGCCAGCAGCCCTACAGGGGGAAGGGGCTACACCTTC | NA | TRBV5-1 | TRBD1 | TRBJ1-2
CASRHPGESDEKLFF | TGTGCAAGTCGACATCCGGGAGAGTCGGATGAAAAACTGTTTTTT | NA | TRBV12-2 | NA | TRBJ1-4
CASSENRVRGNQPQHF | TGTGCCAGCAGCGAGAACAGGGTCCGGGGCAATCAGCCCCAGCATTTT | NA | TRBV7-2 | NA | TRBJ1-5
CASSPSGDSHGYTF | TGTGCCAGCTCACCGTCCGGGGACAGCCATGGCTACACCTTC | NA | TRBV18 | TRBD1 | TRBJ1-2
CASSTSGLAGNEQFF | TGTGCCAGCAGTACATCGGGACTAGCGGGGAATGAGCAGTTCTTC | NA | TRBV28 | TRBD2 | TRBJ2-1
CATSRGSGGSIVGETQYF | TGTGCCACCAGCAGAGGTAGCGGGGGTTCGATCGTCGGGGAGACCCAGTACTTC | NA | TRBV15 | TRBD2 | TRBJ2-5
CASRPDSSTDTQYF | TGCGCCAGCAGACCTGACAGTAGCACAGATACGCAGTATTTT | NA | TRBV5-1 | NA | TRBJ2-3
CASSPSGTENTEAFF | TGTGCCAGCAGCCCCTCCGGGACAGAAAACACTGAAGCTTTCTTT | NA | TRBV9 | TRBD1 | TRBJ1-1
CASGLVTGYGEQFF | TGTGCTAGTGGTTTGGTAACGGGATACGGTGAGCAGTTCTTC | NA | TRBV12-5 | NA | TRBJ2-1
CASSSGTAESYEQYF | TGCGCCAGCAGCTCCGGGACAGCCGAATCCTACGAGCAGTACTTC | few | TRBV5-1 | TRBD1 | TRBJ2-7
CASSPSGTGLYNEQFF | TGTGCCAGCAGCCCCTCCGGGACAGGGCTCTACAATGAGCAGTTCTTC | NA | TRBV9 | TRBD1 | TRBJ2-1
CASSDSRVAVSRDRGRYGYTF | TGTGCCAGCAGTGATTCGAGGGTCGCTGTATCCCGGGACAGGGGCCGGTATGGCTACACCTTC | NA | TRBV2 | TRBD1 | TRBJ1-2
CARSLSYCGTAGGGDRYSPLHF | TGTGCCAGAAGCTTGTCATACTGTGGGACGGCTGGAGGCGGCGATCGCTATTCACCCCTCCACTTT | NA | TRBV5-3 | NA | TRBJ1-6
CASSGPASGTGELFF | TGTGCCAGCAGTGGTCCGGCTAGCGGGACCGGGGAGCTGTTTTTT | NA | TRBV2 | TRBD2 | TRBJ2-2
CATQGGQSNQPQHF | TGTGCCACCCAGGGCGGCCAGAGCAATCAGCCCCAGCATTTT | NA | TRBV6-5 | NA | TRBJ1-5
CASSYSLWGAGNTIYF | TGTGCCAGCAGTTACTCTCTTTGGGGAGCTGGAAACACCATATATTTT | NA | TRBV6-5 | NA | TRBJ1-3
CASSLDPRSNTIYF | TGCGCCAGCAGCTTGGATCCTCGAAGTAACACCATATATTTT | NA | TRBV5-1 | NA | TRBJ1-3
CASSQEGGTGNTIYF | TGCGCCAGCAGCCAAGAGGGGGGCACTGGAAACACCATATATTTT | NA | TRBV4-1 | NA | TRBJ1-3
CASRDRESYEQYF | TGTGCCAGCAGGGACAGGGAATCCTACGAGCAGTACTTC | NA | TRBV27 | TRBD1 | TRBJ2-7
CASRQGLLSYEQYF | TGTGCCAGCAGACAGGGTCTACTCTCCTACGAGCAGTACTTC | NA | TRBV6-1 | NA | TRBJ2-7
CASSITGPSGNTIYF | TGTGCCAGCAGTATTACAGGCCCCTCTGGAAACACCATATATTTT | NA | TRBV6-5 | NA | TRBJ1-3
CASRKGQGAYEQYF | TGTGCCAGCAGGAAAGGACAGGGGGCGTACGAGCAGTACTTC | NA | TRBV6-1 | TRBD1 | TRBJ2-7
CAIGRDSGAVRTDTQYF | TGTGCCATCGGGCGGGATAGCGGGGCAGTCCGCACAGATACGCAGTATTTT | NA | TRBV10-3 | TRBD2 | TRBJ2-3
CASSVANGGRPLHF | TGTGCCAGCAGCGTAGCTAATGGAGGGAGACCCCTCCACTTT | once | TRBV9 | NA | TRBJ1-6
CAISPGQFSNQPQHF | TGTGCCATCAGCCCGGGACAGTTTAGCAATCAGCCCCAGCATTTT | once | TRBV10-3 | TRBD1 | TRBJ1-5
CASSLRGWAGPSYEQYF | TGTGCCAGCAGCTTAAGGGGCTGGGCGGGGCCCAGCTACGAGCAGTACTTC | few | TRBV5-4 | NA | TRBJ2-7
CSVDRDWYYNEQFF | TGCAGCGTGGACCGGGACTGGTACTACAATGAGCAGTTCTTC | once | TRBV29-1 | NA | TRBJ2-1
CAWAGQGNSPLHF | TGTGCCTGGGCGGGACAGGGGAATTCACCCCTCCACTTT | NA | TRBV30 | TRBD1 | TRBJ1-6
CASSAGQTFGEQYF | TGCGCCAGCAGCGCGGGACAGACTTTCGGGGAGCAGTACTTC | NA | TRBV5-1 | NA | TRBJ2-7
CASPGMGQRGLKDSNQPQHF | TGTGCCAGCCCGGGTATGGGGCAAAGGGGCCTAAAAGATAGCAATCAGCCCCAGCATTTT | few | TRBV7-6 | NA | TRBJ1-5
CASSPPPVTEAFF | TGTGCCAGCAGTCCCCCCCCCGTCACTGAAGCTTTCTTT | NA | TRBV28 | NA | TRBJ1-1